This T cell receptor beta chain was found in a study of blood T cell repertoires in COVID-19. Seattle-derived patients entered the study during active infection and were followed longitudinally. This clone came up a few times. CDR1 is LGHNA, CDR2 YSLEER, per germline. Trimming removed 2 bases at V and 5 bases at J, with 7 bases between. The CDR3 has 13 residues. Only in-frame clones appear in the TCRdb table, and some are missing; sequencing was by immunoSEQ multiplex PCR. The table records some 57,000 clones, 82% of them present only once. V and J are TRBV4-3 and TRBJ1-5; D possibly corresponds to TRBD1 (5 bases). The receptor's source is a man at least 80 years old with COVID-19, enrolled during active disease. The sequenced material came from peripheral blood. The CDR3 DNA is TGCGCCAGCAGCCAAACGGGGGATCAGCCCCAGCATTTT. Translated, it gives CASSQTGDQPQHF.